This is a list of T cell receptor beta chains from one sample in a study of technical replicates of blood from several donors. The protocol was immunoSEQ multiplex PCR, while the TCRdb copy is restricted to in-frame clones and leaves out a portion. The sample lists tens of thousands of clones, around 94% occurring once. The specimen sequenced was T cells isolated from PBMCs. Source of these receptors: a human donor in good health. Both conserved end residues are part of each CDR3. Rows give clone size only sometimes, using once, few, many, or a class for an expanded clone.

TRBV29-1	TRBJ1-1	.	CSVPDRNQAFF
TRBV7-9	TRBJ1-2	.	CASSPPSGGYTF
TRBV5-5	TRBJ2-7	.	CASSLQGAVYEQYF
TRBV13	TRBJ1-2	.	CASSLLARGAGNGYTF
TRBV10-3	TRBJ2-1	.	CAIRPGQGASEHYNEQFF
TRBV6-4	TRBJ1-1	.	CASSREGGNTEAFF
TRBV7-6	TRBJ2-5	.	CASSPRPAGGGETQYF
TRBV29-1	TRBJ2-5	.	CSAFLLGTVQETQYF
TRBV6-5	TRBJ2-1	.	CASSYGVSGRPSEQFF
TRBV7-9	TRBJ2-2	.	CASSLRDIAGELFF
TRBV19	TRBJ1-5	.	CASSIDRGSNQPQHF
TRBV6-5	TRBJ1-4	once	CASRSGVGEKLFF
TRBV4-1	TRBJ1-1	.	CASSRTGNTEAFF
TRBV5-8	TRBJ1-2	.	CASSWRRDNYGYTF
TRBV5-1	TRBJ2-5	.	CASNLLCRLASVLDRKETQYF
TRBV30	TRBJ2-1	.	CAWSGNEQFF
TRBV19	TRBJ2-5	.	CASSMPPGVQYF
TRBV2	TRBJ2-1	.	CASSPTTGRSYNEQFF
TRBV5-4	TRBJ2-5	.	CASSSLGGLAGIQETQYF
TRBV21-1	TRBJ2-1	.	CASSAKRGGLSYNEQFF
TRBV18	TRBJ2-3	.	CASSPLLTDTQYF
TRBV2	TRBJ1-1	.	CASFGAGMKLNTEAFF
TRBV7-5	TRBJ2-7	.	CRLGNEQYF
TRBV2	TRBJ1-5	.	CASSETGYNQPQHF
TRBV18	TRBJ1-1	.	CASSPMTENTEAFF
TRBV5-1	TRBJ1-4	.	CASSLDPGRGEKLFF
TRBV18	TRBJ2-5	.	CASSPSVEEAREKTQYF
TRBV4-1	TRBJ2-3	once	CASSHRTSGRDGTQYF
TRBV9	TRBJ2-2	few	CASSVGTGGLGGELFF
TRBV5-5	TRBJ1-2	.	CASSLGAARYGYTF
TRBV9	TRBJ1-5	.	CASSDRDNNQPQHF
TRBV4-1	TRBJ1-1	few	CASSWTGNTEAFF
TRBV6-1	TRBJ1-3	.	CASSEAHQSSGNTIYF
TRBV5-1	TRBJ2-1	.	CASSREVSSYNEQFF
TRBV14	TRBJ2-1	.	CASSEWAGGYNEQFF
TRBV9	TRBJ1-1	.	CASSVGQGAAEAFF
TRBV10-3	TRBJ2-1	.	CAIRAGQGYNEQFF
TRBV14	TRBJ1-3	.	CASSPRTGWSGNTIYF
TRBV5-6	TRBJ2-7	.	CASSLTPGQVLEQYF
TRBV5-1	TRBJ1-1	.	CASSAGDTEAFF
TRBV5-1	TRBJ1-3	.	CASSPGGSGNTIYF
TRBV5-4	TRBJ2-7	.	CASSTSYRGLRYEQYF
TRBV7-9	TRBJ1-1	.	CASSHTDKYTEAFF
TRBV7-6	TRBJ1-2	.	CASSLAQGDGYTF
TRBV27	TRBJ2-7	.	CASSFGRPGEQYF
TRBV11-3	TRBJ1-2	.	CASSLERWDREVDGYTF
TRBV29-1	TRBJ1-1	.	CSVSTSGGTFGAFF
TRBV6-4	TRBJ2-5	.	CASSASGRAGETQYF
TRBV14	TRBJ1-3	.	CASSPWTGSGNTIYF
TRBV25-1	TRBJ2-5	.	CASSNPTSGAETQYF
TRBV19	TRBJ2-7	.	CASSNLHRGAYEQYF